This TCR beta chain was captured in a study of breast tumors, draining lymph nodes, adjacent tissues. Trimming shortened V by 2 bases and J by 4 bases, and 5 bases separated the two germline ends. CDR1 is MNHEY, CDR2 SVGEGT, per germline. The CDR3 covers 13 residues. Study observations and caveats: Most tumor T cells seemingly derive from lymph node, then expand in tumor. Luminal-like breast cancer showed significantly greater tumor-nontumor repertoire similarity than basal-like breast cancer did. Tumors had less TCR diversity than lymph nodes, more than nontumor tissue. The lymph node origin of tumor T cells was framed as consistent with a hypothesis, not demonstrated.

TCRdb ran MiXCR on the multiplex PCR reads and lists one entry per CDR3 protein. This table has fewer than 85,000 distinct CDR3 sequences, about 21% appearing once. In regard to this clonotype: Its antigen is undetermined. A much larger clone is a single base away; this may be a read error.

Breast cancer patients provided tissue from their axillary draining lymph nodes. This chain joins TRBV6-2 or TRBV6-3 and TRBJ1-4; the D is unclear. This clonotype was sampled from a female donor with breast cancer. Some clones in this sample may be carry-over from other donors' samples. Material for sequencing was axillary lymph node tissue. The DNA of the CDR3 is TGTGCCAGCAGTTACGACTGTAATGAAAAACTGTTTTTT. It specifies CASSYDCNEKLFF.